This T cell receptor beta chain was retrieved from a study of response to subunit inactivated influenza vaccine. This clonotype came up a few times. The antigen is unknown. TCRdb redid the calling of the RT-PCR reads with MiXCR, one entry per CDR3 protein. The sample shows about 580,000 distinct CDR3 sequences, 12% to 15% of them seen only once. Study-wide points: There was a suggestion from the authors that each seasonal influenza vaccination recruits few new T cells.

This clonotype was obtained from a man in his fifties who received an inactivated influenza vaccine. The input for sequencing was PBMCs from blood, taken 12 days after vaccination.

This CDR3 is CASSTRDRGRPDTQYF. In nucleotides, the CDR3 is TGTGCCAGCAGCACCCGGGACAGGGGGCGCCCAGATACGCAGTATTTT. This rearrangement joins TRBV7-8 to TRBJ2-3; the match to TRBD1 covers 12 bases. The CDR3 runs to 16 residues. Germline V gives CDR1 SGHVS, CDR2 FQNEAQ. V lost 5 bases, J lost 4 bases, and 7 bases stayed unmatched.